This T cell receptor beta chain was observed in a study of blood T cells in healthy people across ages. Through a sample-barcoded 5' primer and a J-beta primer mix, a second PCR was run for roughly 6 to 11 cycles. A single record per CDR3 protein comes from TCRdb applying MiXCR to the 5' RACE reads. This table holds approximately 780,000 distinct CDR3 sequences, roughly 26% found once. The sample holds a few counts of this clonotype. CDR3 length: 13 residues. V lost 8 bases and J lost 3, with 13 bases in between. The data also belong to a second study, concerning T cells of mothers and their children.

The sample consisted of blood. The clonotype was recovered from a boy aged 5-17 years in good health. The V call is TRBV12-3 or TRBV12-4, the J call TRBJ1-1; D perhaps matches TRBD1 (5 bases). The CDR3 sequence: CASRWGRDTEAFF. The CDR3 region has the DNA TGTGCCAGCCGCTGGGGGAGGGACACTGAAGCTTTCTTT.